The next 9 T cell receptor beta chains were all read from a single sample in a study of blood T cell repertoires in COVID-19. Using immunoSEQ multiplex PCR, the repertoire was profiled, and TCRdb retains in-frame clones only, with some absent. The sample includes tens of thousands of clones, around 86% seen only once; the top ten take 12% to 15%. Specimen: peripheral blood. These receptors originate from a human donor with acute or convalescent COVID-19. The donor label of this sample is uncertain.

The CDR3 DNA reads as TGTGCCAGGACGGGGAGAGACACCATATATTTT. Protein: CARTGRDTIYF. The chain employs TRBV2 and TRBJ1-3, with unresolved D. The CDR3 totals 11 residues. Trimming took 9 bases from V and 8 from J, leaving 11 bases between them. The germline V gene encodes CDR1 SNHLY and CDR2 FYNNEI.

The V gene is TRBV29-1, the J gene TRBJ2-1; perhaps TRBD2 as D (6 bases). Trimming shortened V by 4 bases and J by 7 bases, and 14 bases separated the two germline ends. The length of the CDR3 is 13 residues. From germline, CDR1 is SQVTM and CDR2 ANQGSEA. This CDR3 is CSVVPGSGNEQFF. CDR3 in DNA: TGCAGCGTTGTCCCCGGGAGTGGGAATGAGCAGTTCTTC.

This clone was observed a few times. V usage is TRBV3-1 (or the pseudogene TRBV3-2) and J usage is TRBJ2-1; D possibly corresponds to TRBD2 (5 bases). Germline CDR1 and CDR2: LGHDT and YNNKEL (reference sequence). The germline V and J ends were trimmed by 0 bases and 6 bases, with 9 bases remaining between them. The CDR3 loop spans 14 amino acids. The CDR3 bases are TGTGCCAGCAGCCAAGAAACGGCGGGCAATGAGCAGTTCTTC. It codes for CASSQETAGNEQFF.

The CDR3 protein is CSVAFQGSGNQPQHF. CDR3 nucleotides: TGCAGCGTTGCCTTCCAGGGTTCGGGCAATCAGCCCCAGCATTTT. This chain connects TRBV29-1 to TRBJ1-5; perhaps TRBD1 as D (5 bases). CDR3 length: 15 residues. Trimming took 4 bases from V and 2 from J, leaving 15 bases between them. CDR1 is SQVTM, CDR2 ANQGSEA, per germline.

The DNA for the CDR3 is TGTGCCAGCAGCCGACTAGCGGGGGGGCAATACAATGAGCAGTTCTTC. It is translated as CASSRLAGGQYNEQFF. The chain has TRBV14 and TRBJ2-1, with TRBD2 matching 14 bases. V lost 4 bases to trimming and J lost 4 bases; unmatched junction nucleotides: 3. There are 16 residues in the CDR3. In germline, CDR1 is SGHDN, CDR2 FVKESK. The full variable domain, with the rest looked up from reference TRBV14 and TRBJ2-1, is EAGVTQFPSHSVIEKGQTVTLRCDPISGHDNLYWYRRVMGKEIKFLLHFVKESKQDESGMPNNRFLAERTGGTYSTLKVQPAELEDSGVYFCASSRLAGGQYNEQFFGPGTRLTVL.

The chain employs TRBV3-1 (or the pseudogene TRBV3-2) and TRBJ1-2; unclear D gene. The V gene's germline CDR1 is LGHDT and CDR2 YNNKEL (reference sequence). This CDR3 has 15 amino acids. V was pared by 5 bases and J by 9 bases, with 22 bases between. The CDR3 loop is CASSSHHSRTLSYTF. The CDR3 nucleotides are TGTGCCAGCAGCTCTCACCACAGCCGAACGTTGAGCTACACCTTC.

This clone occurred a few times. The rearrangement links TRBV20-1 to TRBJ1-2, with TRBD1 matching over 7 bases. Germline V gives CDR1 DFQATT, CDR2 SNEGSKA (reference sequence). The CDR3 contains 13 residues. Germline trimming cut 3 bases from V and 8 bases from J; bases unmatched to any gene: 9. CDR3 loop: CSASQGQPLGYTF. DNA of the CDR3: TGCAGTGCTAGTCAGGGACAGCCTCTGGGCTACACCTTC.

This chain links TRBV18 with TRBJ1-1; D remains ambiguous. The CDR3 is 13 amino acids. Germline-derived CDR1 and CDR2 are KGHSH and LQKENI. V gave up 4 bases and J gave up 1 base, with 7 bases separating them. The CDR3 nucleotides are TGTGCCAGCTCACTTCGCAGGAACACTGAAGCTTTCTTT. Translation: CASSLRRNTEAFF.

The chain carries TRBV2 and TRBJ1-1; D unclear. The CDR3 is 11 amino acids. Germline CDR1 is SNHLY and CDR2 is FYNNEI. Trimming left V 5 bases short and J 8 bases short, with 9 bases between. CDR3 sequence: CASSYNSEAFF. CDR3 sequence (DNA): TGTGCCAGCAGTTACAATTCGGAAGCTTTCTTT. Together with reference TRBV2 and TRBJ1-1, the CDR3 gives the full variable domain: EPEVTQTPSHQVTQMGQEVILRCVPISNHLYFYWYRQILGQKVEFLVSFYNNEISEKSEIFDDQFSVERPDGSNFTLKIRSTKLEDSAMYFCASSYNSEAFFGQGTRLTVV.